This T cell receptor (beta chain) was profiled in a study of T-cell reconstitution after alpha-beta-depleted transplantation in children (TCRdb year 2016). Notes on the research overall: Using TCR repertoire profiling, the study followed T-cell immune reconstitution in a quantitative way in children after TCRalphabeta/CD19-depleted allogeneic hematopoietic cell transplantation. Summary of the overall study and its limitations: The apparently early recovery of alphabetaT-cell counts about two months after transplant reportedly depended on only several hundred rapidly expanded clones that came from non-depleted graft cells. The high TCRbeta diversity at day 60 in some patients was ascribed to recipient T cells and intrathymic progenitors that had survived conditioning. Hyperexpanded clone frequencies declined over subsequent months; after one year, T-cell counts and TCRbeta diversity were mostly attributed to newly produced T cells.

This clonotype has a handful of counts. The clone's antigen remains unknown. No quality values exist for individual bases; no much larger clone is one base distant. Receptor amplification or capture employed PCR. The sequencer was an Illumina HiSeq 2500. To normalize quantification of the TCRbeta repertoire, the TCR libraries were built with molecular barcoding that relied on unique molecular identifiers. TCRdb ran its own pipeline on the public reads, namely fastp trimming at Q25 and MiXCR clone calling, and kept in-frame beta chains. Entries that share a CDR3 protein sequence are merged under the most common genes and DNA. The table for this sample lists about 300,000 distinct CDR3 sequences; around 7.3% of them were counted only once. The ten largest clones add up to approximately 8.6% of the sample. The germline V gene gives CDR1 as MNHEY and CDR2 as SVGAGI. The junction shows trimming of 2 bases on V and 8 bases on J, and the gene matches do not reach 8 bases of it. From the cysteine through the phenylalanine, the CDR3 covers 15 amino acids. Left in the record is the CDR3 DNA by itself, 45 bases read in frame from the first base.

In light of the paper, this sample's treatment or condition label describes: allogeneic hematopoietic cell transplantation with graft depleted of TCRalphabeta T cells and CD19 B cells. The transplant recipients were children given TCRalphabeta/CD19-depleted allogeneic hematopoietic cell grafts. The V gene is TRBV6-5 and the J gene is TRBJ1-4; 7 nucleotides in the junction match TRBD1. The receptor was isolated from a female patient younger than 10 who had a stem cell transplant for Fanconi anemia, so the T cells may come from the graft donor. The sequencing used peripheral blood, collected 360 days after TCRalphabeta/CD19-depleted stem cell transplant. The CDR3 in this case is CASSYITGAGEKLFF. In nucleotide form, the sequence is TGTGCCAGCAGTTACATTACAGGGGCTGGGGAAAAACTGTTTTTT.